This T cell receptor beta chain originates from a study of blood T cell repertoires in COVID-19. Study in general: Spain, Italy and the United States supplied samples that represented acute and convalescent COVID-19. From T cells, B-cell-depleted T cells, or PBMCs came the material, which was cDNA or gDNA.

Germline trimming cut 0 bases from V and 7 bases from J; bases unmatched to any gene: 7. This CDR3 is 15 amino acids long. Germline CDR1 reads SGHRS; CDR2 reads YFSETQ. As originally analysed: Amplification of reference gene primers was used by the study to estimate nucleated cell counts. Here immunoSEQ multiplex PCR was the method, and the copy in TCRdb shows in-frame clones only, minus some. The D gene and trimming were derived from the DNA, and the V and J assignments and clone size from that table. The sample lists roughly 240,000 clones, around nine tenths occurring once. The receptor comes from a woman in her sixties or seventies who had recovered from COVID-19. The sequenced material came from peripheral blood. The gene calls are TRBV5-1 and TRBJ2-1; 7 bases line up with TRBD1. CDR3 sequence: CASSLVWGQLNEQFF. CDR3 coding DNA: TGCGCCAGCAGCTTGGTATGGGGACAGTTGAATGAGCAGTTCTTC.